The rows below give T cell receptor beta chains drawn from one sample of a study of T cells after yellow fever vaccination. TCRdb reprocessed the 5' RACE reads with MiXCR, giving one entry per CDR3 protein. This table holds 250,000 to 300,000 distinct CDR3 sequences, 5.2% found once. The specimen comprised CD4+ T cells sorted from PBMCs, sampled on the day of the yellow fever booster vaccination. The receptor source for this set is a man aged 18 to 29 who received the YFV17D yellow fever vaccine. Both conserved end residues are part of each CDR3. The order of the fields is V gene, D gene, clone size, CDR3 length, J gene, CDR3 protein, CDR3 DNA. D genes are given only for firm matches. Clone size, where shown, is once, few, many, or a class for clones that have expanded.

TRBV5-1,TRBD2,few,15,TRBJ2-7,CASSRGASGGYEQYF,TGCGCCAGCAGCCGTGGGGCTAGCGGGGGGTACGAGCAGTACTTC
TRBV12-5,-,many,14,TRBJ1-1,CASGGGVGWTEAFF,TGTGCTAGTGGTGGAGGGGTTGGATGGACTGAAGCTTTCTTT
TRBV3-1,-,many,14,TRBJ1-6,CASSQVMSGSPLHF,TGTGCCAGCAGCCAAGTGATGTCCGGGTCACCCCTCCACTTT
TRBV7-3,-,-,15,TRBJ2-7,CASSLDNGPHYEQYF,TGTGCCAGCAGCTTAGATAACGGGCCCCATTACGAGCAGTACTTC
TRBV2,-,-,13,TRBJ2-5,CASGLDTRGTQYF,TGTGCCAGCGGCTTGGACACGCGGGGGACCCAGTACTTC
TRBV7-9,-,-,13,TRBJ1-2,CASSLSQNYGYTF,TGTGCCAGCAGCTTAAGCCAGAACTATGGCTACACCTTC
TRBV2,-,-,12,TRBJ2-3,CASSALRDTQYF,TGTGCCAGCAGTGCTTTGCGAGATACGCAGTATTTT
TRBV5-1,-,many,14,TRBJ1-1,CASSLMGPNTEAFF,TGCGCCAGCAGCTTAATGGGCCCGAACACTGAAGCTTTCTTT
TRBV19,-,many,15,TRBJ2-3,CASTRIHGPTDTQYF,TGTGCGAGTACCCGAATTCATGGGCCCACAGATACGCAGTATTTT
TRBV24-1,-,many,14,TRBJ2-3,CATSERGLTDTQYF,TGTGCCACCAGTGAGCGGGGGCTCACAGATACGCAGTATTTT
TRBV5-1,TRBD2,few,15,TRBJ2-5,CASSFLSGGGETQYF,TGCGCCAGCAGCTTCCTATCGGGGGGAGGAGAGACCCAGTACTTC
TRBV5-1,-,few,16,TRBJ1-3,CASSPVLGSSGNTIYF,TGCGCCAGCAGCCCGGTTCTCGGTAGCTCTGGAAACACCATATATTTT
TRBV7-9,TRBD1,few,17,TRBJ2-6,CASSWDRGDSGANVLTF,TGTGCCAGCAGCTGGGACAGGGGGGACTCTGGGGCCAACGTCCTGACTTTC
TRBV6-5,-,-,14,TRBJ1-4,CASSYSYRNEKLFF,TGTGCCAGCAGTTACTCGTATAGGAATGAAAAACTGTTTTTT
TRBV6-5,-,many,11,TRBJ2-7,CASSYLGEQYF,TGTGCCAGCAGTTACTTGGGAGAGCAGTACTTC
TRBV7-7,-,many,13,TRBJ2-3,CASSLEAGDTQYF,TGTGCCAGCAGCTTAGAGGCAGGAGATACGCAGTATTTT
TRBV4-1,TRBD1,-,16,TRBJ2-1,CASSQWDRGLYNEQFF,TGCGCCAGCAGCCAATGGGACAGGGGGCTATACAATGAGCAGTTCTTC
TRBV10-3,-,-,13,TRBJ2-5,CAISRAELETQYF,TGTGCCATCAGTCGGGCGGAATTGGAGACCCAGTACTTC